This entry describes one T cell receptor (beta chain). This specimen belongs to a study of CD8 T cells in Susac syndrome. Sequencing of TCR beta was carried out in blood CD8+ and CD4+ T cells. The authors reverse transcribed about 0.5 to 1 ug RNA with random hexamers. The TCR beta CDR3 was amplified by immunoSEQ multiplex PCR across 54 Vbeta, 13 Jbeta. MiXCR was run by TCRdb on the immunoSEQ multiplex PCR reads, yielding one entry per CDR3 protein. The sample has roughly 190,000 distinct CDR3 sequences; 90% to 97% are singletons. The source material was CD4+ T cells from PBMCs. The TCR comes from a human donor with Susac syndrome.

Here the CDR3 reads CASSYSAGTISYEQYF. CDR3 DNA sequence: TGTGCCAGCAGTTACTCTGCCGGGACTATTTCCTACGAGCAGTACTTC. The chain joins TRBV6-6 to TRBJ2-7, with TRBD2 matching over 7 bases. This CDR3 is built from 16 residues. V lost 0 bases to trimming and J lost 1 base; unmatched junction nucleotides: 6. Germline values: CDR1 MNHNY, CDR2 SVGAGI (reference sequence).